Listed below are T cell receptor beta chains from one sample, sequenced in a study of response to subunit inactivated influenza vaccine. Using its own MiXCR run on the RT-PCR reads, TCRdb lists one record per CDR3 protein. The table records approximately 680,000 distinct CDR3 sequences, 15% to 19% of them present only once. The sample here was PBMCs from blood, taken 11 to 12 days after vaccination. The source is a man in his fifties or sixties who received an inactivated influenza vaccine. Each CDR3 is given with its conserved first and last residue. A D gene is named only where the DNA matches it firmly. Part of the rows lack a size; the others show once, few, many or a class for expanded clones.

CDR3 protein	CDR3 DNA	clone size	D gene	V gene	J gene
CASSVGPGKGQETQYF	TGTGCCAGCAGCGTAGGCCCAGGGAAAGGGCAAGAGACCCAGTACTTC	NA	NA	TRBV9	TRBJ2-5
CASSSPENQRTDTQYF	TGTGCCAGCAGCTCCCCCGAAAACCAACGCACAGATACGCAGTATTTT	NA	NA	TRBV7-9	TRBJ2-3
CASSLVDVDYEQYF	TGTGCCAGCAGCTTAGTGGACGTGGACTACGAGCAGTACTTC	NA	NA	TRBV7-8	TRBJ2-7
CASSGRQGPTQYF	TGTGCCAGCAGTGGCCGACAGGGCCCGACCCAGTACTTC	NA	TRBD1	TRBV2	TRBJ2-5
CAISDVQQGSYEQYF	TGTGCCATCAGTGACGTCCAGCAAGGCTCCTACGAGCAGTACTTC	many	NA	TRBV10-3	TRBJ2-7
CSVDPGRLANYNEQFF	TGCAGCGTTGACCCTGGTAGACTAGCGAACTACAATGAGCAGTTCTTC	few	TRBD2	TRBV29-1	TRBJ2-1
CSAGGRRRGTEAFF	TGCAGTGCTGGGGGACGGCGGAGGGGCACTGAAGCTTTCTTT	few	NA	TRBV20-1	TRBJ1-1
CASSDFGITDTQYF	TGTGCCAGCAGTGATTTCGGGATCACAGATACGCAGTATTTT	once	NA	TRBV25-1	TRBJ2-3
CSAPIAGGINEQFF	TGCAGTGCTCCTATAGCGGGGGGGATCAATGAGCAGTTCTTC	few	TRBD2	TRBV20-1	TRBJ2-1
CATSDLGQGYSGELFF	TGTGCCACCAGTGATTTGGGACAGGGCTATTCCGGGGAGCTGTTTTTT	NA	TRBD1	TRBV24-1	TRBJ2-2
CASSLTGALGEQYF	TGTGCCAGCAGTTTAACGGGGGCCCTCGGCGAGCAGTACTTC	few	NA	TRBV12-3/TRBV12-4	TRBJ2-7
CASSSDSPRKTQYF	TGTGCCAGCAGTTCGGACTCCCCCCGCAAGACCCAGTACTTC	many	NA	TRBV12-3/TRBV12-4	TRBJ2-5
CASSDPNGIREQYF	TGCGCCAGCAGTGACCCAAACGGGATACGCGAGCAGTACTTC	few	NA	TRBV10-1	TRBJ2-7
CASSLGPREQYF	TGTGCCAGCAGCTTGGGGCCACGCGAGCAGTACTTC	NA	NA	TRBV11-2	TRBJ2-7
CASSNAYSGTQQETQYF	TGTGCCAGCAGCAACGCCTATTCCGGGACACAACAAGAGACCCAGTACTTC	many	NA	TRBV7-9	TRBJ2-5
CASNLQGGGYTF	TGTGCCAGCAACCTACAGGGGGGAGGCTACACCTTC	NA	TRBD1	TRBV3-1	TRBJ1-2